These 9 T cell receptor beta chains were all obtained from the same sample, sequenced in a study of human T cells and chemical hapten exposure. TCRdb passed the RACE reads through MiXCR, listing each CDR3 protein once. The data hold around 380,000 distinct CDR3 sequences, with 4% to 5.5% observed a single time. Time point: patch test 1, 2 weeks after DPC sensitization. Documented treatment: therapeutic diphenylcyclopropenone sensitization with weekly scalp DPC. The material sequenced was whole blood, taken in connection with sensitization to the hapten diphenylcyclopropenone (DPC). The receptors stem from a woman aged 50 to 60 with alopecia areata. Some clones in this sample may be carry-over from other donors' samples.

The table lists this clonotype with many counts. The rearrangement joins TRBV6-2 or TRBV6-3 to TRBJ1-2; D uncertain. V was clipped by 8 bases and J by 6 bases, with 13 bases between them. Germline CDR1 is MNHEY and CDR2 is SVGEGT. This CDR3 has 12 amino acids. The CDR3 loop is CASASRANGYTF. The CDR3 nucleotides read TGTGCCAGCGCATCACGAGCGAATGGCTACACCTTC.

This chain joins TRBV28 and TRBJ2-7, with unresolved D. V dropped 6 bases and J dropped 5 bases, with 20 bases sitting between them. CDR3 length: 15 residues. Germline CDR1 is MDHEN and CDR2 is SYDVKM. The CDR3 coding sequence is TGTGCCAGCAGCAGCCCCTATGGGGTGATAAACGAGCAGTACTTC. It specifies CASSSPYGVINEQYF.

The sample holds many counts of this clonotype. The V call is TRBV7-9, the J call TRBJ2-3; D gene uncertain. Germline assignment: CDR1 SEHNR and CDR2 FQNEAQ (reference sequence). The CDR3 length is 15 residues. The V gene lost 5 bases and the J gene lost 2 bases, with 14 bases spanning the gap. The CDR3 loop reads CASSPPTLTTDTQYF. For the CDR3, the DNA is TGTGCCAGCAGCCCCCCCACCTTGACCACAGATACGCAGTATTTT. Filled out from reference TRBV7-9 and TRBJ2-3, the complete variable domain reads DTGVSQNPRHKITKRGQNVTFRCDPISEHNRLYWYRQTLGQGPEFLTYFQNEAQLEKSRLLSDRFSAERPKGSFSTLEIQRTEQGDSAMYLCASSPPTLTTDTQYFGPGTRLTVL.

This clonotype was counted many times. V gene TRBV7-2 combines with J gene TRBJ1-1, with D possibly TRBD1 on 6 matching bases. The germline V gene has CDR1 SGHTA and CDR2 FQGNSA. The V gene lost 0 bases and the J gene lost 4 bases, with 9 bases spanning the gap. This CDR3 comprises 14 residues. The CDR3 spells CASSLAQGFTEAFF. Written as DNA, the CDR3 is TGTGCCAGCAGCTTAGCGCAGGGGTTCACTGAAGCTTTCTTT. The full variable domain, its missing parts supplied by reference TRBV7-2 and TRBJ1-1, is GAGVSQSPSNKVTEKGKDVELRCDPISGHTALYWYRQSLGQGLEFLIYFQGNSAPDKSGLPSDRFSAERTGGSVSTLTIQRTQQEDSAVYLCASSLAQGFTEAFFGQGTRLTVV.

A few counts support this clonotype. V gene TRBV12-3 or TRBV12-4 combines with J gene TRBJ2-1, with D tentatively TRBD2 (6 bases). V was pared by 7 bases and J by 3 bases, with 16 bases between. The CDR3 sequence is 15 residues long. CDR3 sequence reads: CASTKPGTFYNEQFF. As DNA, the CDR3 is TGTGCCAGCACCAAACCCGGGACTTTCTACAATGAGCAGTTCTTC.

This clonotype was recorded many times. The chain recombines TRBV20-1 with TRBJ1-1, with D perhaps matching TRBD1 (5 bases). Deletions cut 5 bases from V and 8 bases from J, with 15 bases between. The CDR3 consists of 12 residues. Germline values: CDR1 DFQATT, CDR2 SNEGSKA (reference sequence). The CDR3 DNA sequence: TGCAGTGCTCCCTTAGGGGCGGGCGAAGCTTTCTTT. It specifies CSAPLGAGEAFF.

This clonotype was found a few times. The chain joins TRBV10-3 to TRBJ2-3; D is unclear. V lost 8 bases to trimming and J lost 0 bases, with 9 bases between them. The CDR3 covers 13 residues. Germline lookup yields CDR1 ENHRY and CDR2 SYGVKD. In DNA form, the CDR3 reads TGTGCCATCTCTCATCCTAGCACAGATACGCAGTATTTT. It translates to CAISHPSTDTQYF.

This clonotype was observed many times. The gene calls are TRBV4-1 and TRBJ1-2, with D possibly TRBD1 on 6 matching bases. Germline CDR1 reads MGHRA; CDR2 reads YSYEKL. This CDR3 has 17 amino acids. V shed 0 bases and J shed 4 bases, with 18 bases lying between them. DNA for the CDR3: TGCGCCAGCAGCCAAGAAGGAGGGGCCCAGGGGCCCTATGGCTACACCTTC. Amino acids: CASSQEGGAQGPYGYTF.

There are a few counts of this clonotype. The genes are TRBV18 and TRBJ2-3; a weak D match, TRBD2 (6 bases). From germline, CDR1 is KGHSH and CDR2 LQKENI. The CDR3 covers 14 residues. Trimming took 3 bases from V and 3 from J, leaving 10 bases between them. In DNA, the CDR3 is TGTGCCAGCTCACCGCCGGGAGTTACAGATACGCAGTATTTT. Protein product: CASSPPGVTDTQYF.